This T cell receptor beta chain was observed in a study of cytomegalovirus exposure and HLA in healthy donors. Study information: It was reported in a later analysis that the same platform had been used for the 120 validation repertoires as for the roughly 710 first-cohort repertoires. General study points: Some TCR beta chains (164 of them) were listed as cytomegalovirus-associated. Confirmation was obtained in vitro that a few CMV-associated chains are specific for CMV antigens. Whilst most TCR sequences proved rare, a subset of public TCRs occurred across many donors.

For this clone: As yet, its antigen is unknown.

Libraries were prepared by immunoSEQ multiplex PCR; TCRdb keeps only in-frame clonotypes and omits some of them. The table records 80,000 to 95,000 clones, about 93% of them present only once. Deletions cut 1 base from V and 2 bases from J, with 11 bases between. The CDR3 totals 15 residues. Looked up from germline, CDR1 is SEHNR and CDR2 is FQNEAQ (reference sequence). The genes are TRBV7-9 and TRBJ2-5, with a possible D match to TRBD1 (6 bases). The sample taken for sequencing was PBMCs. The sequence came from a woman aged 25 to 39 in good health and CMV-seropositive. CDR3 loop: CASSLGWGPQETQYF. The CDR3, as DNA: TGTGCCAGCAGCTTAGGCTGGGGGCCTCAAGAGACCCAGTACTTC.